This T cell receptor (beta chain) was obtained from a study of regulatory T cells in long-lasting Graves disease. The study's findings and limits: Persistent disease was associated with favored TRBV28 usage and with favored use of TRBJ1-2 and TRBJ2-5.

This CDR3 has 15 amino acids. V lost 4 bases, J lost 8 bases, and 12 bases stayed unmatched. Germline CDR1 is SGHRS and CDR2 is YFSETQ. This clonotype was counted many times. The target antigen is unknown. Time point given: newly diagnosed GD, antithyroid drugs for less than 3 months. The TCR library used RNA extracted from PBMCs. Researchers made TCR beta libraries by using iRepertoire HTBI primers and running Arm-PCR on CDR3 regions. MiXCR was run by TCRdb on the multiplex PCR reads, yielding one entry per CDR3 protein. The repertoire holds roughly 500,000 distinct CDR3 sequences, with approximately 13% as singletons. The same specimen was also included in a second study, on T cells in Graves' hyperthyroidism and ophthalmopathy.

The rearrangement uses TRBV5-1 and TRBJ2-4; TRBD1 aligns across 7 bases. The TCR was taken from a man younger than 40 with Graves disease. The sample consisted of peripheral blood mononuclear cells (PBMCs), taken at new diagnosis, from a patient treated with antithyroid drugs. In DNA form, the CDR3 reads TGCGCCAGCAGCCCCGGGACAGTCATCGAGGACATTCAGTACTTC. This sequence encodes CASSPGTVIEDIQYF. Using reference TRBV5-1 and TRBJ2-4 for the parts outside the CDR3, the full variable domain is KAGVTQTPRYLIKTRGQQVTLSCSPISGHRSVSWYQQTPGQGLQFLFEYFSETQRNKGNFPGRFSGRQFSNSRSEMNVSTLELGDSALYLCASSPGTVIEDIQYFGAGTRLSVL.